A selection of T cell receptor beta chains follows, all from one sample in a study of blood T cell repertoires in COVID-19. Clones were sequenced by immunoSEQ multiplex PCR, and TCRdb holds only the in-frame ones, with some missing. The sample has about 300,000 clones, about 89% seen once. Material: PBMCs or T cells enriched from blood (not recorded which). The receptors stem from a man in his 60s who had recovered from COVID-19. CDR3s include the opening cysteine and the closing phenylalanine or tryptophan. A D gene is named only where the DNA matches it firmly. Expanded clones get a size class; other rows say once, few or many, or leave the size out.

D: .; V: TRBV7-8; J: TRBJ2-5; size: .; CDR3: CASSRGFGETQYF; DNA: TGTGCCAGCAGCCGGGGTTTCGGGGAGACCCAGTACTTC
D: .; V: TRBV19; J: TRBJ1-1; size: few; CDR3: CASSTRTEWSEAFF; DNA: TGTGCCAGTAGTACCCGGACAGAGTGGAGTGAAGCTTTCTTT
D: TRBD1; V: TRBV5-1; J: TRBJ2-2; size: once; CDR3: CASSPGQGGTGELFF; DNA: TGCGCCAGCAGCCCGGGACAGGGAGGTACCGGGGAGCTGTTTTTT
D: TRBD1; V: TRBV11-3; J: TRBJ2-5; size: few; CDR3: CASSRDRGQETQYF; DNA: TGTGCCAGCAGCCGGGACAGGGGGCAAGAGACCCAGTACTTC
D: TRBD2; V: TRBV28; J: TRBJ2-7; size: .; CDR3: CASSFPGLAGGVYEQYF; DNA: TGTGCCAGCAGTTTCCCTGGACTAGCGGGAGGAGTTTACGAGCAGTACTTC
D: TRBD1; V: TRBV18; J: TRBJ1-1; size: .; CDR3: CASSQDRATEAFF; DNA: TGTGCCAGCTCACAGGACAGGGCAACCGAAGCTTTCTTT
D: TRBD2; V: TRBV18; J: TRBJ2-1; size: few; CDR3: CASSGTSGNYEQFF; DNA: TGTGCCAGCTCCGGGACTAGCGGGAACTATGAGCAGTTCTTC
D: TRBD1; V: TRBV6-1; J: TRBJ2-7; size: .; CDR3: CASSEVGAGGRSYEQYF; DNA: TGTGCCAGCAGTGAAGTAGGGGCAGGGGGCCGCTCCTACGAGCAGTACTTC
D: TRBD2; V: TRBV9; J: TRBJ2-1; size: .; CDR3: CASSVASGRAAAYNEQFF; DNA: TGTGCCAGCAGCGTAGCTAGCGGGAGGGCCGCAGCCTACAATGAGCAGTTCTTC
D: TRBD2; V: TRBV3-1/TRBV3-2; J: TRBJ2-5; size: .; CDR3: CASSQFLAGGQETQYF; DNA: TGTGCCAGCAGCCAATTCTTAGCGGGAGGGCAGGAGACCCAGTACTTC
D: TRBD1; V: TRBV6-6; J: TRBJ1-5; size: .; CDR3: CASRTTGGDGNQPQHF; DNA: TGTGCCAGCAGGACGACAGGGGGAGATGGCAATCAGCCCCAGCATTTT
D: .; V: TRBV28; J: TRBJ2-7; size: .; CDR3: CASSTGSYEQYF; DNA: TGTGCCAGCAGTACAGGATCATACGAGCAGTACTTC
D: .; V: TRBV28; J: TRBJ1-1; size: .; CDR3: CASRGGGDTEAFF; DNA: TGTGCCAGCAGGGGAGGGGGGGACACTGAAGCTTTCTTT
D: .; V: TRBV7-2; J: TRBJ1-2; size: once; CDR3: CASSPDRSYGYTF; DNA: TGTGCCAGCAGTCCAGACAGGAGTTATGGCTACACCTTC
D: TRBD1; V: TRBV6-1; J: TRBJ2-7; size: once; CDR3: CASSEGLAGGGYEQYF; DNA: TGTGCCAGCAGTGAAGGGTTGGCAGGGGGCGGGTACGAGCAGTACTTC
D: .; V: TRBV19; J: TRBJ1-3; size: .; CDR3: CASSGERTRNTIYF; DNA: TGTGCCAGTTCGGGGGAACGAACAAGAAACACCATATATTTT
D: .; V: TRBV2; J: TRBJ2-7; size: once; CDR3: CASSRHDGYEQYF; DNA: TGTGCCAGCAGTCGACATGACGGCTACGAGCAGTACTTC
D: .; V: TRBV12-3/TRBV12-4; J: TRBJ2-5; size: .; CDR3: CASSPDSIHAQYF; DNA: TGTGCCAGCAGCCCCGACAGCATACACGCCCAGTACTTC
D: TRBD1; V: TRBV5-5; J: TRBJ1-5; size: once; CDR3: CASSGQGEQPQHF; DNA: TGTGCCAGCAGCGGACAGGGTGAACAGCCCCAGCATTTT
D: TRBD2; V: TRBV7-8; J: TRBJ2-7; size: .; CDR3: CASSLGNSGLAGTLYF; DNA: TGTGCCAGCAGCTTAGGAAACTCAGGACTAGCGGGAACTCTGTACTTC
D: TRBD2; V: TRBV6-5; J: TRBJ2-1; size: .; CDR3: CASRLGLAGYNEQFF; DNA: TGTGCCAGCAGACTAGGACTAGCGGGATACAATGAGCAGTTCTTC
D: TRBD2; V: TRBV27; J: TRBJ2-1; size: .; CDR3: CASSLGGFSYNEQFF; DNA: TGTGCCAGCAGTTTGGGGGGGTTTTCCTACAATGAGCAGTTCTTC
D: .; V: TRBV5-1; J: TRBJ1-1; size: once; CDR3: CASSLTLNTEAFF; DNA: TGCGCCAGCAGCCTGACACTGAACACTGAAGCTTTCTTT
D: TRBD1; V: TRBV30; J: TRBJ2-3; size: once; CDR3: CAWSRGQGAIIDTQYF; DNA: TGTGCCTGGAGTCGAGGACAGGGGGCAATTATCGATACGCAGTATTTT
D: TRBD1; V: TRBV29-1; J: TRBJ1-6; size: .; CDR3: CSVQRQGGSPLHF; DNA: TGCAGCGTCCAAAGACAGGGGGGTTCACCCCTCCACTTT
D: TRBD2; V: TRBV18; J: TRBJ2-1; size: .; CDR3: CASSPPSGRKNEQFF; DNA: TGTGCCAGCTCACCACCTAGCGGGAGAAAAAATGAGCAGTTCTTC
D: .; V: TRBV4-2; J: TRBJ1-2; size: .; CDR3: CASSQDWSGDHGYTF; DNA: TGTGCCAGCAGCCAAGATTGGTCAGGGGACCATGGCTACACCTTC
D: TRBD1; V: TRBV6-5; J: TRBJ2-7; size: .; CDR3: CASSPRTGGSYEQYF; DNA: TGTGCCAGCAGTCCCAGGACAGGAGGTTCCTACGAGCAGTACTTC
D: .; V: TRBV24-1; J: TRBJ2-3; size: once; CDR3: CATGDSTSETDTQYF; DNA: TGTGCCACCGGCGACAGTACCAGTGAAACAGATACGCAGTATTTT
D: TRBD1; V: TRBV19; J: TRBJ1-5; size: .; CDR3: CASSKGAGVGQPQHF; DNA: TGTGCCAGTAGTAAGGGGGCAGGGGTAGGCCAGCCCCAGCATTTT
D: .; V: TRBV30; J: TRBJ2-5; size: .; CDR3: CAWSVGETQYF; DNA: TGTGCCTGGAGTGTCGGAGAGACCCAGTACTTC
D: TRBD2; V: TRBV19; J: TRBJ2-2; size: .; CDR3: CASSIYSLAGASNTGELFF; DNA: TGTGCCAGTAGTATATACTCGCTAGCGGGAGCCTCGAACACCGGGGAGCTGTTTTTT
D: TRBD1; V: TRBV18; J: TRBJ1-3; size: .; CDR3: CASSQTGQGYSGNTIYF; DNA: TGTGCCAGCTCACAAACGGGACAGGGGTACTCTGGAAACACCATATATTTT
D: TRBD1; V: TRBV19; J: TRBJ2-7; size: .; CDR3: CASSIVWDRASREQYF; DNA: TGTGCCAGTAGTATAGTGTGGGACAGGGCCTCGCGGGAGCAGTACTTC
D: TRBD2; V: TRBV9; J: TRBJ2-3; size: .; CDR3: CASSVPSSGTSDTQYF; DNA: TGTGCCAGCAGCGTCCCTTCTAGCGGGACTTCAGATACGCAGTATTTT
D: .; V: TRBV7-2; J: TRBJ1-2; size: .; CDR3: CASSLAAAPGLTGYTF; DNA: TGTGCCAGCAGCTTAGCAGCGGCCCCGGGGTTAACAGGCTACACCTTC
D: TRBD2; V: TRBV18; J: TRBJ2-7; size: .; CDR3: CASSPTSGVSSYEQYF; DNA: TGTGCCAGCTCGCCGACTAGCGGCGTGAGCTCCTACGAGCAGTACTTC
D: TRBD2; V: TRBV2; J: TRBJ2-7; size: .; CDR3: CASSPRTSEGIFYEQYF; DNA: TGTGCCAGCAGTCCTAGGACTAGCGAGGGGATCTTCTACGAGCAGTACTTC
D: .; V: TRBV6-5; J: TRBJ1-6; size: few; CDR3: CASSYFGGLSPLHF; DNA: TGTGCCAGCAGTTACTTTGGAGGGCTCTCACCCCTCCACTTT
D: .; V: TRBV3-1/TRBV3-2; J: TRBJ1-2; size: .; CDR3: CASSLTGSYGYTF; DNA: TGTGCCAGCAGCTTGACAGGATCCTATGGCTACACCTTC
D: TRBD2; V: TRBV18; J: TRBJ2-3; size: .; CDR3: CASSQSGSGSADTQYF; DNA: TGTGCCAGCTCACAGTCGGGTAGCGGGAGCGCAGATACGCAGTATTTT
D: TRBD1; V: TRBV28; J: TRBJ1-1; size: .; CDR3: CASSLPRTGGTEAFF; DNA: TGTGCCAGCAGTTTACCCCGGACAGGGGGCACTGAAGCTTTCTTT
D: TRBD2; V: TRBV7-9; J: TRBJ2-3; size: .; CDR3: CASSLAGGRWSTDTQYF; DNA: TGTGCCAGCAGCTTAGCGGGCGGGAGATGGAGCACAGATACGCAGTATTTT
D: TRBD1; V: TRBV2; J: TRBJ2-5; size: .; CDR3: CASRIQGVFETQYF; DNA: TGTGCCAGCAGAATACAGGGGGTGTTCGAGACCCAGTACTTC
D: .; V: TRBV5-1; J: TRBJ2-1; size: few; CDR3: CASSQMTGSNNEQFF; DNA: TGCGCCAGCAGCCAGATGACGGGATCAAACAATGAGCAGTTCTTC
D: .; V: TRBV21-1; J: TRBJ1-5; size: .; CDR3: CASSHPGGGNQPQHF; DNA: TGTGCCAGCAGCCACCCGGGGGGCGGTAATCAGCCCCAGCATTTT
D: .; V: TRBV7-8; J: TRBJ2-7; size: .; CDR3: CASSEGVGYEQYF; DNA: TGTGCCAGCAGCGAGGGGGTTGGGTACGAGCAGTACTTC